The T cell receptor beta chain under discussion was sequenced for a study of spatial heterogeneity in lung cancer. Every TCR cDNA molecule bore its own unique molecular identifier. TCRdb fed the 5' RACE reads into MiXCR, producing one record per CDR3 protein. The sample shows about 38,000 distinct CDR3 sequences, about 7.9% of them seen only once. Many counts were recorded for this clonotype. Time point indicated: blood at routine non-recurrence follow-up after resection. Unsorted whole RNA from tumor, nontumor lung or frozen PBMC underwent sequencing. Germline CDR1 is MNHEY and CDR2 is SVGAGI. This CDR3 is built from 16 residues. V dropped 6 bases and J dropped 0 bases, with 17 bases sitting between them.

The source of this sequence is a male donor with early-stage non-small cell lung cancer. The sample in question was PBMCs, obtained at follow-up. The chain couples TRBV6-5 to TRBJ1-2; D ambiguous. The CDR3 loop is CASSPTLGLANYGYTF. For the CDR3, the DNA is TGTGCCAGCAGCCCAACTCTCGGACTAGCTAACTATGGCTACACCTTC.